The 17 T cell receptor beta chains listed next were all sequenced from one sample in a study of glioma-infiltrating T cells. Using RNA template, CDR3s of TCR alpha and beta were amplified with iRepertoire arm-PCR. In TCRdb, the multiplex PCR reads were re-called with MiXCR into one record per CDR3 protein. The sample consists of under 50,000 distinct CDR3 sequences, 20% to 25% of them appearing once. The sample was glioma tissue, nonneoplastic brain tissue, or PBMCs (not recorded which). These receptors were taken from a human donor with low-grade glioma or glioblastoma, undergoing nonglioma brain surgery, or in good health (not recorded which).

There are many counts of this clonotype. The chain links TRBV6-2 or TRBV6-3 to TRBJ1-1; D possibly corresponds to TRBD1 (5 bases). Per the germline V gene, CDR1 is MNHEY and CDR2 is SVGEGT. The CDR3 totals 13 residues. The V end was cut by 1 base, the J end by 8 bases, with 11 bases between. CDR3 nucleotides: TGTGCCAGCAGTTACTGGGGCGAGACAGAAGCTTTCTTT. Protein product: CASSYWGETEAFF.

Ten or more counts support this clonotype. V gene TRBV7-2 combines with J gene TRBJ2-3; D unclear. Trimming stripped 0 bases from V and 2 bases from J, with 6 bases between. Germline assignment: CDR1 SGHTA and CDR2 FQGNSA. This CDR3 contains 14 residues. In nucleotides, the CDR3 is TGTGCCAGCAGCTTAGCTGGACCCACAGATACGCAGTATTTT. Its protein product is CASSLAGPTDTQYF. Filled out from reference TRBV7-2 and TRBJ2-3, the complete variable domain reads GAGVSQSPSNKVTEKGKDVELRCDPISGHTALYWYRQSLGQGLEFLIYFQGNSAPDKSGLPSDRFSAERTGGSVSTLTIQRTQQEDSAVYLCASSLAGPTDTQYFGPGTRLTVL.

In its sample, this clonotype was seen a few times. V is TRBV11-3 and J is TRBJ2-5; maybe TRBD2 (6 bases). Germline CDR1 is SGHNT and CDR2 is YENEEA. The CDR3 is 17 residues long. Trimming left V 6 bases short and J 3 bases short, with 23 bases between. DNA for the CDR3: TGTGCCAGCAGTCACCGGGACGGGGGAGTAGGCAAAGAGACCCAGTACTTC. Translated, it gives CASSHRDGGVGKETQYF.

The chain is built from TRBV4-2 and TRBJ2-3; 14 bases are shared with TRBD2. Per germline, CDR1 LGHNA and CDR2 YNFKEQ. The CDR3 length is 18 residues. J was trimmed by 4 bases and V by 4 bases; bases with no gene match: 10. The CDR3 sequence: CASSLTGTSGGTADTQYF. The CDR3 DNA sequence: TGTGCCAGCAGCCTGACCGGGACTAGCGGGGGTACAGCAGATACGCAGTATTTT.

This clonotype was seen many times. The chain couples TRBV27 to TRBJ2-2; the D gene is possibly TRBD2 (7 bases). V was clipped by 1 base and J by 4 bases, with 13 bases between them. The germline V gene has CDR1 MNHEY and CDR2 SMNVEV (reference sequence). The CDR3 runs to 16 residues. Here the CDR3 reads CASSLFGGRFTGELFF. The DNA of the CDR3 is TGTGCCAGCAGTTTATTCGGGGGGCGATTCACCGGGGAGCTGTTTTTT.

This clonotype was seen a handful of times. The genes are TRBV29-1 and TRBJ1-2, with a possible D match to TRBD1 (5 bases). Germline assignment: CDR1 SQVTM and CDR2 ANQGSEA. The CDR3 runs 15 residues. V lost 7 bases and J 4 bases, leaving 22 bases between the germline ends. CDR3 coding DNA: TGCAGCGCCAATACGGCTAAGGGACGGGGCTATGGCTACACCTTC. It is translated as CSANTAKGRGYGYTF.

The chain couples TRBV5-6 to TRBJ2-7; D unresolved. Between the trimmed V and J ends, which lost 4 bases and 4 bases, there was a span of 9 bases. The CDR3 loop spans 12 amino acids. The germline V gene has CDR1 SGHDT and CDR2 YYEEEE. Written as DNA, the CDR3 is TGTGCCAGCAGCCTCGTGTCGTACGAGCAGTACTTC. Protein: CASSLVSYEQYF.

This clonotype was counted many times. This rearrangement joins TRBV7-2 to TRBJ2-3, with D unresolved. There are 14 residues in the CDR3. Germline CDR1 SGHTA, CDR2 FQGNSA. The ends were cut back, 0 bases at V and 3 bases at J, with 7 bases in the middle. The CDR3 reads CASSLAGSTDTQYF. The CDR3 DNA reads as TGTGCCAGCAGCTTAGCTGGGTCGACAGATACGCAGTATTTT.

This clonotype occurred many times. The chain uses TRBV7-9 and TRBJ2-3; no reliable D call. CDR1 is SEHNR, CDR2 FQNEAQ, per germline (reference sequence). V was shortened by 5 bases and J by 6 bases, with 21 bases between the two germline ends. This CDR3 has 16 residues. The CDR3: CASSPPNGRRWDTQYF. As DNA, the CDR3 is TGTGCCAGCAGCCCCCCGAACGGACGCCGCTGGGATACGCAGTATTTT.

This clonotype appeared many times. The chain uses TRBV28 and TRBJ2-7; 9 positions match TRBD1. With 6 bases clipped from V and 5 bases from J, the junction kept 11 bases outside the gene matches. Looked up from germline, CDR1 is MDHEN and CDR2 is SYDVKM. This CDR3 has 15 residues. The CDR3 sequence: CASRPGQGIDDEQYF. CDR3 sequence (DNA): TGTGCCAGCAGACCAGGACAGGGGATAGATGACGAGCAGTACTTC.

This clonotype was recorded many times. The chain carries TRBV20-1 and TRBJ2-2; D gene ambiguous. CDR1 is DFQATT, CDR2 SNEGSKA, per germline (reference sequence). V lost 4 bases to trimming and J lost 6 bases, with 12 bases between them. This CDR3 spans 13 amino acids. The CDR3 spells CSAIHGSPGELFF. CDR3 sequence (DNA): TGCAGTGCTATCCACGGGTCCCCCGGGGAGCTGTTTTTT.

This clonotype is classed as medium-sized. This chain connects TRBV20-1 to TRBJ2-3, with 8 bases matching TRBD2. CDR1 is DFQATT, CDR2 SNEGSKA, per germline (reference sequence). This CDR3 has 17 residues. The V and J ends lost 1 base and 4 bases, in that order; junction bases with no gene match: 13. CDR3 protein: CSARVLKTSGASDTQYF. The CDR3 DNA is TGCAGTGCTAGAGTACTCAAAACTAGCGGTGCTTCAGATACGCAGTATTTT.

This clonotype has ten or more counts. The rearrangement links TRBV28 to TRBJ1-6; D possibly corresponds to TRBD1 (6 bases). V lost 4 bases to trimming and J lost 10 bases, with 17 bases between them. The germline gives CDR1 MDHEN, CDR2 SYDVKM. The CDR3 extends over 15 amino acids. The CDR3 nucleotides are TGTGCCAGCAGTTCTCCGGGACAATATTGGTCACCCCTCCACTTT. It encodes CASSSPGQYWSPLHF.

This clonotype was observed at least ten times. V is TRBV4-1 and J is TRBJ1-4; a possible D gene is TRBD1 (5 bases). Germline V gene sequence: CDR1 MGHRA, CDR2 YSYEKL. Trimming left V 3 bases short and J 8 bases short, with 10 bases between. The CDR3 consists of 13 residues. Here the CDR3 DNA reads TGCGCCAGCAGCCACAGGGAATTGGAAAAACTGTTTTTT. This sequence encodes CASSHRELEKLFF.

CDR3 amino acids: CASSLSQGKPQHF. For the CDR3, the DNA is TGTGCCAGCAGCCTATCCCAGGGTAAGCCCCAGCATTTT. This rearrangement joins TRBV3-1 to TRBJ1-5; possibly TRBD1 for D (5 bases). Germline lookup yields CDR1 LGHDT and CDR2 YNNKEL (reference sequence). The V gene lost 4 bases and the J gene lost 8 bases, with 12 bases spanning the gap. CDR3 length equals 13 residues. The complete variable domain, with remaining parts taken from reference TRBV3-1 and TRBJ1-5, reads DTAVSQTPKYLVTQMGNDKSIKCEQNLGHDTMYWYKQDSKKFLKIMFSYNNKELIINETVPNRFSPKSPDKAHLNLHINSLELGDSAVYFCASSLSQGKPQHFGDGTRLSIL.

This clonotype was observed a handful of times. The chain uses TRBV19 and TRBJ1-2; 10 bases map to TRBD1. V dropped 3 bases and J dropped 7; count of bases not matched to a gene: 5. In germline, CDR1 is LNHDA, CDR2 SQIVND (reference sequence). The CDR3 contains 14 residues. The CDR3 region has the DNA TGTGCCAGTAGTATCGACAGGGGGCCAGGTGGCTACACCTTC. Protein: CASSIDRGPGGYTF.

This clonotype appeared many times. V usage is TRBV6-1 and J usage is TRBJ2-1, with 11 bases aligning to TRBD2. This CDR3 has 16 amino acids. Per the germline V gene, CDR1 is MNHNS and CDR2 is SASEGT. J was trimmed by 2 bases and V by 7 bases; bases with no gene match: 7. CDR3 sequence: CASTGGLAVAYNEQFF. CDR3 bases: TGTGCCAGCACGGGGGGACTAGCGGTTGCCTACAATGAGCAGTTCTTC.